This TCR beta chain was retrieved from a study of blood T cell repertoires in COVID-19. Study in general: PBMCs, B-cell-depleted T cells, or T cells provided the cDNA or gDNA that made up the material.

Per the original data handling: Reference gene primer amplification gave estimated nucleated cell counts. Only in-frame clones appear in the TCRdb table, and some are missing; sequencing was by immunoSEQ multiplex PCR. The V and J calls and clone size come from that table; D and trimming were worked out from the DNA. The table shows 100,000 to 150,000 clones, with 79% occurring only once. Germline-derived CDR1 and CDR2 are MGHRA and YSYEKL. V dropped 0 bases and J dropped 7 bases, with 15 bases sitting between them. CDR3 size: 15 residues. The sequenced sample consisted of peripheral blood. The clonotype originates from a middle-aged man with active or convalescent COVID-19. V gene TRBV4-1 combines with J gene TRBJ2-5; a weak D match, TRBD1 (5 bases). The CDR3 DNA is TGCGCCAGCAGCCAAGAAGGGGCAATGGAGACGACCCAGTACTTC. Its protein is CASSQEGAMETTQYF.